The present entry profiles one TCR beta chain with its context. In this sample, this clonotype turned up once. No cognate antigen has been identified for it. No much larger clone exists at a distance of one base, and base qualities are not known. Library preparation used PCR. The sequencing machine was an Illumina HiSeq 2500. To reduce PCR and sequencing biases, unique molecular identifiers were incorporated into the TCR beta cDNA libraries. Every 1 to 10 million input T cells yielded approximately 500,000 cDNA molecules, meaning each molecule approximated one T cell. The patient libraries were prepared and sequenced with the same protocol used for the earlier healthy control dataset. Within a given batch, samples were prepared together, multiplexed and sequenced on the same HiSeq lane. Per the source publication's procedure: Raw barcoded reads were processed with MIGEC, and single-read molecular identifier groups were discarded before consensus assembly and CDR3 extraction. Clonotype tables were post-analysed with VDJtools, and diversity was normalized by down-sampling all datasets to the smallest sample size. Repertoire overlap clustering matched CDR3 amino acid but not nucleotide sequences to correct batch-related cross-sample contamination. The raw public data were reprocessed by TCRdb itself: fastp quality trimming at Q25, MiXCR clonotype calling, in-frame beta chains only. Every entry covers one CDR3 protein and lists the most common genes and DNA from its rows. TCRdb, not the original authors, processed these V and J calls. The sample table shows under 900,000 distinct CDR3 sequences, and around 50% are seen once. Of the sample, approximately 4.5% is held by the ten largest clones.

To demonstrate the VDJtools post-analysis software, TCR beta repertoires were profiled from the peripheral blood of more than ten young patients with multiple sclerosis. The patients with multiple sclerosis were children and adolescents between roughly 6 and 15 years of age. This sample is drawn from a study of post-analysis software for immune sequencing data (dated by TCRdb to about 2015). Notes on the research overall: Disease courses on record covered relapsing-remitting, secondary progressive and progressive-relapsing multiple sclerosis, though some patients had no subtype annotation. The multiple sclerosis patient repertoires were compared with 11 previously published healthy control repertoires from donors aged 6 to 25 years. A subset of samples was prepared in parallel using single-end sample barcoding, then pooled and co-amplified after Illumina adapter ligation.

On the study overall, not on this receptor specifically: The control group was slightly older than the multiple sclerosis patient group. Multiple sclerosis patients had significantly lower normalized Chao1 diversity than controls, a result that suggests substantial peripheral T-cell clonal expansion. Direct clustering with F measure revealed strong co-clustering of samples prepared in the same batch, which led to a batch-effect correction.

The sequenced material came from blood. This TCR derives from a girl aged 10-17 years with multiple sclerosis.

At the DNA level, the sequence is TGCGCCAGCAGCAGGTCCCCAGAGGACGAGCAGTACTTC. Its protein reads: CASSRSPEDEQYF. This chain joins TRBV5-1 to TRBJ2-4, with the D gene call left open. Judging by the DNA end, TRBJ2-7 fits better; the J call may be wrong. The CDR3 contains 13 residues, cysteine and phenylalanine counted. This entry keeps only the CDR3 DNA: 39 bases, framed from base 1. The germline V gene gives CDR1 as SGHRS and CDR2 as YFSETQ.